Below, one TCR beta chain is given with its context. The authors ran a second PCR of about 7 to 11 cycles using a sample-barcoded 5' primer and a J-beta primer mix. TCRdb used MiXCR to reprocess the 5' RACE reads, holding one entry per CDR3 protein. The sample has over 1.5 million distinct CDR3 sequences, around half seen once. This entry comes from a study of blood T cells in healthy people across ages. CDR3 length equals 14 residues. Germline V gives CDR1 SGDLS, CDR2 YYNGEE. V shed 3 bases, J shed 4 bases, and the junction held 5 bases outside the gene matches. V and J are TRBV9 and TRBJ2-5, with 8 bases lining up with TRBD2. This sequence was found in a woman in her thirties or forties in good health. Sequencing was performed on blood. CDR3 in amino acids: CASSAGGAGETQYF. The CDR3 bases are TGTGCCAGCAGCGCCGGGGGGGCCGGAGAGACCCAGTACTTC.